The 30 T cell receptor beta chains below all came from one sample that was sequenced in a study of blood T cell repertoires in COVID-19. Clones were read by immunoSEQ multiplex PCR, and TCRdb kept only the in-frame ones, dropping some. The profile shows some 140,000 clones, about three quarters of them singletons. Sequencing used peripheral blood. The source is an elderly man with acute or convalescent COVID-19.

The rearrangement links TRBV18 to TRBJ2-1; TRBD2 is a possible D gene (5 bases). Germline V gene data show CDR1 as KGHSH and CDR2 as LQKENI. Trimming cost V 3 bases and J 7 bases, with 10 bases left between them. The CDR3 covers 13 residues. CDR3 DNA sequence: TGTGCCAGCTCACCCCTACGGGAAAATGAGCAGTTCTTC. Protein product: CASSPLRENEQFF.

This chain joins TRBV5-5 and TRBJ2-1; weak D call: TRBD2 (5 bases). This CDR3 has 15 residues. Trimming left V 0 bases short and J 5 bases short, with 12 bases between. The germline V gene has CDR1 SGHKS and CDR2 YYEKEE (reference sequence). CDR3 region: CASSLESRRDNEQFF. The CDR3 DNA is TGTGCCAGCAGCTTGGAATCGAGGCGGGACAATGAGCAGTTCTTC.

This clone occurred many times. The J gene is TRBJ1-2, the V gene TRBV6-6; 7 positions match TRBD1. Per germline, CDR1 MNHNY and CDR2 SVGAGI (reference sequence). Trimming took 0 bases from V and 4 from J; bases not matched to a gene: 5. CDR3 length: 15 amino acids. This CDR3 reads CASSYSLQGIYGYTF. The CDR3 DNA follows: TGTGCCAGCAGTTACTCGTTACAGGGGATCTATGGCTACACCTTC.

This clone was counted a few times. This sequence joins TRBV30 and TRBJ1-6; tentatively, D is TRBD1 (5 bases). The CDR3 has 14 residues. The V end lost 4 bases, the J end lost 5 bases, and 12 bases lay between the germline ends. Germline V gene data show CDR1 as GTSNPN and CDR2 as SVGIG (reference sequence). In nucleotides, the CDR3 is TGTGCCTGGAACCCAGGGTACGATAATTCACCCCTCCACTTT. Protein: CAWNPGYDNSPLHF.

The V gene is TRBV19, the J gene TRBJ1-1, with D tentatively TRBD1 (6 bases). Germline lookup yields CDR1 LNHDA and CDR2 SQIVND (reference sequence). V was trimmed by 2 bases and J by 2 bases, leaving 9 bases between them. This CDR3 spans 14 amino acids. As DNA, the CDR3 is TGTGCCAGTAGTATATTCGGGACAAACACTGAAGCTTTCTTT. Its translation is CASSIFGTNTEAFF.

In this sample, this clone turned up once. The chain carries TRBV5-1 and TRBJ1-5; TRBD1 aligns across 9 bases. Germline assignment: CDR1 SGHRS and CDR2 YFSETQ. V dropped 4 bases and J dropped 7; count of bases not matched to a gene: 3. The CDR3 length is 13 residues. The DNA for the CDR3 is TGCGCCAGCAGCCGGGACAGGGACCAGCCCCAGCATTTT. Encoded protein: CASSRDRDQPQHF.

The chain is built from TRBV30 and TRBJ1-5; D unclear. This CDR3 is 13 amino acids long. Germline V CDR1 and CDR2: GTSNPN, SVGIG (reference sequence). V was cut by 1 base and J by 1 base, with 5 bases left in between. This chain's CDR3 is CAWSEQSNQPQHF. The CDR3 DNA is TGTGCCTGGAGTGAACAAAGCAATCAGCCCCAGCATTTT.

This clone was found once. The genes are TRBV6-4 and TRBJ2-1; 7 nucleotides match TRBD1. V was pared by 0 bases and J by 6 bases, with 8 bases of the junction left unmatched. CDR1 is MRHNA and CDR2 is SNTAGT in the germline V gene. The CDR3 runs to 16 residues. DNA for the CDR3: TGTGCCAGCAGTGACTCGGACCCAGGGGGTCGCAATGAGCAGTTCTTC. The encoded protein is CASSDSDPGGRNEQFF.

The chain is built from TRBV10-2 and TRBJ1-3, with no clear D. The CDR3 is 12 amino acids. Germline CDR1 WSHSY, CDR2 SAAADI. V gave up 5 bases and J gave up 4 bases, with 6 bases separating them. The CDR3 region is CASSPGGNTIYF. The CDR3 DNA sequence: TGCGCCAGCAGTCCCGGGGGAAACACCATATATTTT.

In its sample, this clone is medium-sized. The chain uses TRBV24-1 and TRBJ2-1; D uncertain. V lost 0 bases and J lost 9, with 8 bases in between. This CDR3 has 13 amino acids. Germline loops: CDR1 KGHDR, CDR2 SFDVKD. The CDR3 loop is CATSDLDFGEQFF. CDR3 nucleotides: TGTGCCACCAGTGATTTGGACTTCGGTGAGCAGTTCTTC.

The gene calls are TRBV28 and TRBJ2-7, with 11 bases fitting TRBD1. The CDR3 contains 17 residues. The germline gives CDR1 MDHEN, CDR2 SYDVKM. V was pared by 6 bases and J by 4 bases, with 14 bases of the junction left unmatched. The CDR3 region has the DNA TGTGCCAGCAGCCTATTTGTGGCCGGGACAGGGGGGTACGAGCAGTACTTC. Its translation is CASSLFVAGTGGYEQYF.

CDR3 protein: CASTRPGDGNSPLHF. The CDR3 region has the DNA TGTGCCAGCACACGACCAGGGGACGGTAATTCACCCCTCCACTTT. The rearrangement joins TRBV28 to TRBJ1-6, with D perhaps matching TRBD1 (6 bases). In germline, CDR1 is MDHEN, CDR2 SYDVKM. V shed 7 bases and J shed 6 bases, with 16 bases lying between them. CDR3 size: 15 residues.

The V call is TRBV2, the J call TRBJ1-1; D unresolved. Trimming stripped 7 bases from V and 4 bases from J, with 16 bases between. The CDR3 totals 14 residues. Germline CDR1 reads SNHLY; CDR2 reads FYNNEI. Written as DNA, the CDR3 is TGTGCCAGCACTGAGGTGGCAGGCGTCACTGAAGCTTTCTTT. Encoded protein: CASTEVAGVTEAFF.

The rearrangement uses TRBV5-1 and TRBJ2-5; 8 nucleotides line up with TRBD2. The CDR3 totals 16 residues. Per the germline V gene, CDR1 is SGHRS and CDR2 is YFSETQ. The J segment lost 2 bases and the V segment lost 2 bases, leaving 8 bases of the junction unmatched. The CDR3 nucleotides read TGCGCCAGCAGCTTATTAGCGGGACACTATCAAGAGACCCAGTACTTC. Its translation is CASSLLAGHYQETQYF.

The V call is TRBV5-1, the J call TRBJ2-5, with 7 nucleotides matching TRBD1. V lost 3 bases to trimming and J lost 2 bases; unmatched junction nucleotides: 7. This CDR3 spans 15 amino acids. The germline V gene has CDR1 SGHRS and CDR2 YFSETQ. The CDR3 DNA sequence: TGCGCCAGCAGCTACCAATCGGGACAGCAAGAGACCCAGTACTTC. It codes for CASSYQSGQQETQYF. Using reference TRBV5-1 and TRBJ2-5 for the parts outside the CDR3, the full variable domain is KAGVTQTPRYLIKTRGQQVTLSCSPISGHRSVSWYQQTPGQGLQFLFEYFSETQRNKGNFPGRFSGRQFSNSRSEMNVSTLELGDSALYLCASSYQSGQQETQYFGPGTRLLVL.

The chain uses TRBV5-1 and TRBJ1-2; D remains unclear. Trimming removed 0 bases at V and 5 bases at J, with 11 bases between. Germline CDR1 reads SGHRS; CDR2 reads YFSETQ. CDR3 size: 14 residues. Here the CDR3 DNA reads TGCGCCAGCAGCTTGGGGGCAGACCAATATGGCTACACCTTC. This sequence encodes CASSLGADQYGYTF.

The V and J genes are TRBV5-1 and TRBJ2-3; TRBD1 might be the D (6 bases). There are 15 residues in the CDR3. V lost 4 bases and J lost 0, with 12 bases in between. CDR1 is SGHRS, CDR2 YFSETQ, per germline. CDR3 DNA: TGCGCCAGCAGCATGGGGACACATAGCACAGATACGCAGTATTTT. This translates into CASSMGTHSTDTQYF. Filled out from reference TRBV5-1 and TRBJ2-3, the complete variable domain reads KAGVTQTPRYLIKTRGQQVTLSCSPISGHRSVSWYQQTPGQGLQFLFEYFSETQRNKGNFPGRFSGRQFSNSRSEMNVSTLELGDSALYLCASSMGTHSTDTQYFGPGTRLTVL.

In this sample, this clone turned up a few times. The V call is TRBV7-3, the J call TRBJ2-2; D might be TRBD1 (6 bases). This CDR3 contains 13 residues. V was trimmed by 5 bases and J by 6 bases, leaving 10 bases between them. Germline values: CDR1 SGHTA, CDR2 FQGTGA. The CDR3 spells CASSPQGAGELFF. Written as DNA, the CDR3 is TGTGCCAGCAGCCCACAGGGAGCCGGGGAGCTGTTTTTT.

This rearrangement joins TRBV7-9 to TRBJ2-7; D unclear. In germline, CDR1 is SEHNR, CDR2 FQNEAQ (reference sequence). V was shortened by 3 bases and J by 5 bases, with 8 bases between the two germline ends. The CDR3 runs 12 residues. The CDR3 DNA reads as TGTGCCAGCAGCTTTTGGGCAGACGAGCAGTACTTC. This gives the protein CASSFWADEQYF.

This clone came up a few times. The chain carries TRBV7-2 and TRBJ1-2; no firm D call. The CDR3 sequence is 17 residues long. Looked up from germline, CDR1 is SGHTA and CDR2 is FQGNSA. V was trimmed by 5 bases and J by 1 base, leaving 20 bases between them. The chain's CDR3 is CASSPMSLIDVNYGYTF. CDR3 coding DNA: TGTGCCAGCAGCCCAATGTCCCTTATAGATGTTAACTATGGCTACACCTTC.

The V call is TRBV6-6, the J call TRBJ2-7, with a tentative D call TRBD2 (5 bases). The CDR3 totals 15 residues. Germline V gene sequence: CDR1 MNHNY, CDR2 SVGAGI (reference sequence). With 4 bases removed from V and 4 bases from J, the gap between germline ends came to 17 bases. The CDR3 bases are TGTGCCAGCAGTTTAAGGACCTTCGGGGTATACGAGCAGTACTTC. Its translation is CASSLRTFGVYEQYF.

The chain employs TRBV30 and TRBJ1-1; the D is unclear. Germline assignment: CDR1 GTSNPN and CDR2 SVGIG (reference sequence). V lost 2 bases to trimming and J lost 0 bases, with 7 bases between them. CDR3 length: 13 amino acids. Here the CDR3 DNA reads TGTGCCTGGAGTTCCAATTTGAACACTGAAGCTTTCTTT. The encoded protein is CAWSSNLNTEAFF.

The chain employs TRBV7-2 and TRBJ1-1, with TRBD1 as a possible D gene (6 bases). Germline CDR1 and CDR2: SGHTA and FQGNSA. Trimming shortened V by 3 bases and J by 2 bases, and 16 bases separated the two germline ends. The CDR3 contains 16 residues. The CDR3 loop is CASSFYGGTLNTEAFF. CDR3 nucleotides: TGTGCCAGCAGCTTTTACGGGGGGACACTAAACACTGAAGCTTTCTTT.

This clone was observed a handful of times. The rearrangement uses TRBV9 and TRBJ1-1, with 8 bases fitting TRBD1. The germline gives CDR1 SGDLS, CDR2 YYNGEE. V dropped 0 bases and J dropped 6; count of bases not matched to a gene: 7. The length of the CDR3 is 15 residues. CDR3 nucleotide sequence: TGTGCCAGCAGCGTAGGAAGTCAGGGGGCGTCTGAAGCTTTCTTT. It codes for CASSVGSQGASEAFF.

J is TRBJ1-2 and V is TRBV3-1 (or the pseudogene TRBV3-2), with a weak D call TRBD1 (5 bases). Deletions cut 2 bases from V and 4 bases from J, with 11 bases between. CDR1 is LGHDT, CDR2 YNNKEL, per germline (reference sequence). This CDR3 has 14 residues. The CDR3 coding sequence is TGTGCCAGCAGCCAACTAGGGGTAGGCTATGGCTACACCTTC. Translation gives CASSQLGVGYGYTF.

This clone has more than one count but fewer than ten. CDR3 sequence: CASTSPGQGARDGYTF. Written as DNA, the CDR3 is TGTGCCAGCACCTCACCGGGACAGGGGGCGCGTGACGGCTACACCTTC. The chain has TRBV27 and TRBJ1-2; 12 bases are shared with TRBD1. The germline CDR1 and CDR2 sequences are MNHEY and SMNVEV (reference sequence). The CDR3 has 16 amino acids. V was pared by 7 bases and J by 8 bases, with 14 bases of the junction left unmatched.

V and J are TRBV28 and TRBJ1-5, with no clear D. V shed 6 bases and J shed 1 base, with 16 bases lying between them. CDR1 is MDHEN and CDR2 is SYDVKM in the germline V gene. The CDR3 runs 16 residues. CDR3 in amino acids: CASSGGRTMSNQPQHF. CDR3 nucleotides: TGTGCCAGCAGCGGCGGGCGGACTATGAGCAATCAGCCCCAGCATTTT.

The chain employs TRBV7-2 and TRBJ2-7, with D maybe TRBD1 (6 bases). This CDR3 comprises 13 residues. The V end lost 5 bases, the J end lost 7 bases, and 15 bases lay between the germline ends. Germline CDR1 SGHTA, CDR2 FQGNSA. CDR3 amino acids: CASSQMGAREQYF. The CDR3 DNA reads TGTGCCAGCAGCCAAATGGGGGCGCGTGAGCAGTACTTC.

The chain couples TRBV7-6 to TRBJ2-7; TRBD1 might be the D (6 bases). Trimming took off 4 bases at V and 6 bases at J, with 13 bases between the two ends. The CDR3 contains 13 residues. Germline V lookup: CDR1 SGHVS, CDR2 FNYEAQ. The CDR3 sequence: CASSSSGAGEQYF. For the CDR3, the DNA is TGTGCCAGCAGCTCTTCAGGGGCCGGCGAGCAGTACTTC.

This clone was counted many times. The rearrangement uses TRBV13 and TRBJ2-2; the match to TRBD1 covers 7 bases. The germline CDR1 and CDR2 sequences are PRHDT and FYEKMQ (reference sequence). V dropped 4 bases and J dropped 4; count of bases not matched to a gene: 3. The CDR3 is 14 residues long. This CDR3 is CASSSRQGTGELFF. The DNA for the CDR3 is TGTGCCAGCAGCTCCAGACAGGGCACCGGGGAGCTGTTTTTT.